This TCR beta chain appears in the sequencing data of a study of blood T cell repertoires in COVID-19. Across the whole study: Researchers got acute and convalescent COVID-19 samples from the United States, Italy and Spain. Sources were T cells, B-cell-depleted T cells, or PBMCs; the material itself was cDNA or gDNA.

Membership in each cohort depended on participant-reported clinical history. Donors of Cohort 3 who recovered were those that had two negative PCRs, clearance, or symptom resolution. Trimming took 0 bases from V and 7 from J; bases not matched to a gene: 11. CDR1 and CDR2 from the germline V gene are SGDLS and YYNGEE. The CDR3 has 16 residues. Method: immunoSEQ multiplex PCR; TCRdb's copy keeps in-frame clones and lacks some. The table lists 250,000 to 300,000 clones, around nine tenths of them singletons, with 1.7% in the top ten. This receptor was obtained from a woman in her 40s who had recovered from COVID-19. Sequenced material: PBMCs or T cells enriched from blood (not recorded which). This chain joins TRBV9 and TRBJ1-2, with 8 bases lining up with TRBD1. CDR3 DNA: TGTGCCAGCAGCGTAGAAAGGCAGGGGGCGCCGCGTGGCTACACCTTC. As protein: CASSVERQGAPRGYTF. Variable domain in full (rest from reference TRBV9 and TRBJ1-2): DSGVTQTPKHLITATGQRVTLRCSPRSGDLSVYWYQQSLDQGLQFLIQYYNGEERAKGNILERFSAQQFPDLHSELNLSSLELGDSALYFCASSVERQGAPRGYTFGSGTRLTVV.